Listed here are 25 T cell receptor beta chains from one sample, sequenced in a study of T cell responses to AZD1222 COVID-19 vaccine. Sequencing was performed with immunoSEQ multiplex PCR; in TCRdb, only in-frame clones are kept and a portion is missing. There are some 120,000 clones in the sample; around 94% occur only once, and 2.5% to 3.5% lies in the top ten. The input for sequencing was peripheral blood, taken on day 0 of AZD1222 vaccination. Source of these receptors: an adult in good health.

V gene TRBV19 combines with J gene TRBJ2-4, with D possibly being TRBD1 or TRBD2 (5 bases each). Germline CDR1 LNHDA, CDR2 SQIVND (reference sequence). V lost 3 bases, J lost 0 bases, and 21 bases lay in between. This CDR3 contains 19 residues. CDR3 in amino acids: CASSINWKTGRLAKNIQYF. The DNA of the CDR3 is TGTGCCAGTAGTATCAATTGGAAAACGGGGCGGCTAGCCAAAAACATTCAGTACTTC.

This clone has only one observation. This chain connects TRBV28 to TRBJ2-7; maybe TRBD2 (6 bases). CDR1 is MDHEN and CDR2 is SYDVKM in the germline V gene. V lost 2 bases, J lost 5 bases, and 13 bases lay in between. The CDR3 has 14 amino acids. The DNA of the CDR3 is TGTGCCAGCAGTTTAATAGGGACTTATAACGAGCAGTACTTC. Amino acids: CASSLIGTYNEQYF. Complete variable domain (other parts from reference TRBV28 and TRBJ2-7): DVKVTQSSRYLVKRTGEKVFLECVQDMDHENMFWYRQDPGLGLRLIYFSYDVKMKEKGDIPEGYSVSREKKERFSLILESASTNQTSMYLCASSLIGTYNEQYFGPGTRLTVT.

In its sample, this clone was seen many times. J is TRBJ2-2 and V is TRBV5-4; the D is unclear. Germline CDR1 SGHNT, CDR2 YYREEE (reference sequence). V lost 1 base and J 2 bases, leaving 0 bases between the germline ends. CDR3 length: 12 residues. CDR3 in DNA: TGTGCCAGCAGCTTGAACACCGGGGAGCTGTTTTTT. Amino acid sequence: CASSLNTGELFF.

The chain employs TRBV14 and TRBJ2-2; 12 bases match TRBD2. This CDR3 region has 21 residues. V was pared by 4 bases and J by 2 bases, with 17 bases of the junction left unmatched. From germline, CDR1 is SGHDN and CDR2 FVKESK. The chain's CDR3 is CASSRRTGGTSGLSNTGELFF. CDR3 coding DNA: TGTGCCAGCAGCCGACGGACAGGAGGGACTAGCGGGCTCTCCAACACCGGGGAGCTGTTTTTT.

The gene calls are TRBV3-1 (or the pseudogene TRBV3-2) and TRBJ2-7, with 11 bases aligning to TRBD2. CDR1 and CDR2 from the germline V gene are LGHDT and YNNKEL (reference sequence). Losses at the gene ends were 4 bases for V and 2 bases for J; bases not matched to a gene: 7. CDR3 size: 16 residues. The CDR3 is CASSRGLAGGTYEQYF. As DNA, the CDR3 is TGTGCCAGCAGCCGGGGGCTAGCGGGAGGAACCTACGAGCAGTACTTC.

The CDR3: CASSLGTESPLHF. In DNA, the CDR3 is TGCGCCAGCAGCTTGGGAACGGAATCACCCCTCCACTTT. The chain couples TRBV5-1 to TRBJ1-6; no clear D. Between the trimmed V and J ends, which lost 0 bases and 10 bases, there was a span of 8 bases. CDR1 is SGHRS, CDR2 YFSETQ, per germline. This CDR3 contains 13 residues. Full variable domain (rest looked up from reference TRBV5-1 and TRBJ1-6): KAGVTQTPRYLIKTRGQQVTLSCSPISGHRSVSWYQQTPGQGLQFLFEYFSETQRNKGNFPGRFSGRQFSNSRSEMNVSTLELGDSALYLCASSLGTESPLHFGNGTRLTVT.

The J gene is TRBJ2-1, the V gene TRBV12-3 or TRBV12-4, with TRBD1 matching over 7 bases. There are 11 residues in the CDR3. With V trimmed by 5 bases and J by 9 bases, 1 base remained unmatched. The CDR3 DNA reads TGTGCCAGCAGTCAGGGGGTTGAGCAGTTCTTC. As protein: CASSQGVEQFF.

The chain employs TRBV7-9 and TRBJ1-4; D gene unclear. The CDR3 has 12 residues. V gave up 1 base and J gave up 12 bases, with 9 bases separating them. CDR1 is SEHNR and CDR2 is FQNEAQ in the germline V gene (reference sequence). CDR3 amino acids: CASSLVSKELFF. The CDR3 DNA follows: TGTGCCAGCAGCTTAGTTAGTAAAGAACTGTTTTTT.

The chain uses TRBV5-4 and TRBJ1-1; D is perhaps TRBD1 (6 bases). The CDR3 length is 13 residues. The germline CDR1 and CDR2 sequences are SGHNT and YYREEE (reference sequence). V lost 6 bases and J 7 bases, leaving 16 bases between the germline ends. CDR3 residues: CASTLRGSDEAFF. The DNA for the CDR3 is TGTGCCAGCACCCTCAGGGGTTCGGATGAAGCTTTCTTT.

This clone was seen once. The V and J genes are TRBV2 and TRBJ1-6, with a tentative D call TRBD1 (5 bases). Trimming pared 4 bases from V and 10 bases from J, leaving 14 bases between. CDR1 is SNHLY, CDR2 FYNNEI, per germline. The CDR3 contains 14 residues. The chain's CDR3 is CASSVAGLGSPLHF. The CDR3, as DNA: TGTGCCAGCAGTGTTGCAGGGTTAGGCTCACCCCTCCACTTT.

The chain couples TRBV5-1 to TRBJ2-6; 10 bases map to TRBD1. CDR1 and CDR2 (germline): SGHRS, YFSETQ. With V trimmed by 2 bases and J by 4 bases, 6 bases remained unmatched. CDR3 length: 17 amino acids. The chain's CDR3 is CASSLGTGVGGANVLTF. The CDR3 bases are TGCGCCAGCAGCTTAGGGACAGGGGTTGGAGGGGCCAACGTCCTGACTTTC.

The CDR3 spells CASSGASGSNEQYF. The CDR3 DNA follows: TGCGCCAGCAGTGGAGCTAGCGGGAGCAACGAGCAGTACTTC. V is TRBV10-2 and J is TRBJ2-7; 10 bases map to TRBD2. Per germline, CDR1 WSHSY and CDR2 SAAADI. CDR3 length: 14 residues. V lost 4 bases and J lost 5; bases outside the gene matches: 5.

The gene calls are TRBV28 and TRBJ2-7; perhaps D is TRBD1 or TRBD2 (5 bases each). The CDR3 is 16 amino acids. Germline V CDR1 and CDR2: MDHEN, SYDVKM. V lost 6 bases and J lost 4, with 22 bases in between. The CDR3 loop is CASSPLGDPEKYEQYF. For the CDR3, the DNA is TGTGCCAGCAGCCCCCTTGGGGACCCCGAAAAATACGAGCAGTACTTC.

In its sample, this clone was seen once. The V call is TRBV9, the J call TRBJ1-1; 7 bases agree with TRBD1. This CDR3 has 13 amino acids. With V trimmed by 0 bases and J by 7 bases, 3 bases remained unmatched. Germline V CDR1 and CDR2: SGDLS, YYNGEE. CDR3: CASSVAQGGEAFF. Written as DNA, the CDR3 is TGTGCCAGCAGCGTAGCCCAGGGGGGTGAAGCTTTCTTT.

The chain couples TRBV28 to TRBJ2-7; TRBD1 matches at 8 bases. The V gene end was trimmed by 4 bases and the J gene end by 5 bases; junction bases not matched to a gene: 7. The CDR3 has 14 residues. The germline CDR1 and CDR2 sequences are MDHEN and SYDVKM. This CDR3 reads CASSSWTGSDEQYF. The CDR3 DNA is TGTGCCAGCAGTTCCTGGACAGGGTCGGACGAGCAGTACTTC.

This clone was recorded only once. This chain links TRBV27 with TRBJ2-7; 8 bases line up with TRBD1. CDR3 length: 14 amino acids. Germline V CDR1 and CDR2: MNHEY, SMNVEV (reference sequence). Losses at the gene ends were 6 bases for V and 6 bases for J; bases not matched to a gene: 10. The CDR3 loop is CASSLGQGIGEQYF. The CDR3 region has the DNA TGTGCCAGCAGCCTTGGACAGGGAATCGGCGAGCAGTACTTC.

This clone was counted a single time. The rearrangement links TRBV13 to TRBJ2-2, with 14 positions matching TRBD2. V dropped 5 bases and J dropped 4; count of bases not matched to a gene: 3. This CDR3 region has 16 residues. The germline V gene encodes CDR1 PRHDT and CDR2 FYEKMQ (reference sequence). CDR3 bases: TGTGCCAGCAGCCAGGGACTAGCGGGGGCCACCGGGGAGCTGTTTTTT. Protein: CASSQGLAGATGELFF.

This sequence joins TRBV7-3 and TRBJ2-1; D is perhaps TRBD2 (5 bases). From germline, CDR1 is SGHTA and CDR2 FQGTGA. The CDR3 consists of 13 residues. V was pared by 1 base and J by 10 bases, with 11 bases between. The CDR3 bases are TGTGCCAGCAGCTTAAAGGGCGGGCGGGAGCAGTTCTTC. It codes for CASSLKGGREQFF.

The chain couples TRBV10-3 to TRBJ1-1; tentative D call: TRBD1 (5 bases). The CDR3 spans 16 residues. Germline V gene lookup returns CDR1 ENHRY and CDR2 SYGVKD. The V gene lost 0 bases and the J gene lost 4 bases, with 15 bases spanning the gap. The CDR3 protein is CAISESKGRGSTEAFF. DNA of the CDR3: TGTGCCATCAGTGAGTCGAAGGGTCGGGGGAGCACTGAAGCTTTCTTT.

The genes are TRBV11-1 and TRBJ2-5; 7 nucleotides line up with TRBD2. The CDR3 is 16 residues long. In germline, CDR1 is SGHAT, CDR2 FQDESV (reference sequence). V shed 4 bases and J 7 bases; nucleotides not matched to a gene: 15. The CDR3 DNA sequence: TGTGCCAGCAGCTCTGCAACTAGCGCCCCCGGGTTGACCCAGTACTTC. Translating it yields CASSSATSAPGLTQYF.

The chain employs TRBV4-1 and TRBJ1-2; D ambiguous. The CDR3 has 16 residues. V was trimmed by 1 base and J by 2 bases, leaving 14 bases between them. The V gene's germline CDR1 is MGHRA and CDR2 YSYEKL. CDR3 bases: TGCGCCAGCAGCCAAGCGCCGGGTTCGGGGAACTATGGCTACACCTTC. This codes for CASSQAPGSGNYGYTF.

The CDR3 DNA follows: TGCGCCAGCTCGGCGGGCAGAGTTGGAGAGACCCAGTACTTC. As protein: CASSAGRVGETQYF. The V and J genes are TRBV10-1 and TRBJ2-5; maybe TRBD2 (5 bases). The CDR3 contains 14 residues. Trimming shortened V by 8 bases and J by 4 bases, and 17 bases separated the two germline ends. Germline V gene lookup returns CDR1 WNHNN and CDR2 SYGVQD (reference sequence).

V gene TRBV29-1 combines with J gene TRBJ2-1, with 13 bases lining up with TRBD2. The CDR3 has 14 residues. After removal of 6 bases from V and 10 bases from J, the junction contained 9 bases not matched to a gene. Germline V gene sequence: CDR1 SQVTM, CDR2 ANQGSEA. DNA for the CDR3: TGCAGCGTAGACAGGACTAGCGGGAGTGGGGAGCAGTTCTTC. Its protein is CSVDRTSGSGEQFF.

The chain links TRBV28 to TRBJ2-5, with 12 positions matching TRBD2. This CDR3 has 15 amino acids. The V gene end was trimmed by 4 bases and the J gene end by 5 bases; junction bases not matched to a gene: 5. Germline CDR1 and CDR2: MDHEN and SYDVKM. For the CDR3, the DNA is TGTGCCAGCAGTTCTACTAGCGGGAGGCGGGAGACCCAGTACTTC. It encodes CASSSTSGRRETQYF. Full variable domain (missing parts from reference TRBV28 and TRBJ2-5): DVKVTQSSRYLVKRTGEKVFLECVQDMDHENMFWYRQDPGLGLRLIYFSYDVKMKEKGDIPEGYSVSREKKERFSLILESASTNQTSMYLCASSSTSGRRETQYFGPGTRLLVL.

The chain employs TRBV10-2 and TRBJ1-2; tentatively, D is TRBD1 (6 bases). Germline lookup yields CDR1 WSHSY and CDR2 SAAADI. There are 17 residues in the CDR3. V dropped 4 bases and J dropped 4 bases, with 22 bases sitting between them. The CDR3 region is CASSGLRGSTPLYGYTF. DNA for the CDR3: TGCGCCAGCAGTGGACTCAGGGGCTCAACCCCCCTCTATGGCTACACCTTC.